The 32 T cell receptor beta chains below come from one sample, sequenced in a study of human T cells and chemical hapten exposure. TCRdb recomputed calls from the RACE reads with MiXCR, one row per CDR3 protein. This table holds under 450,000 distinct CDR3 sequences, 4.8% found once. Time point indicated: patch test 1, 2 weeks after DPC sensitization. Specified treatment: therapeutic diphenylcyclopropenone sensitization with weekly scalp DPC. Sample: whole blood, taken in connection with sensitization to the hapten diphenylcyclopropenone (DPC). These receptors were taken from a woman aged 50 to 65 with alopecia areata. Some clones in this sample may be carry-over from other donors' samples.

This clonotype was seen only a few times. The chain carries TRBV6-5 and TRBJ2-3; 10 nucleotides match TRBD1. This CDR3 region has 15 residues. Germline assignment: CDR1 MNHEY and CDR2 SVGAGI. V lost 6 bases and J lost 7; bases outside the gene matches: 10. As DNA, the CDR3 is TGTGCCAGCAGCCCCGCGACAGGGGGCGGGTATACGCAGTATTTT. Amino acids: CASSPATGGGYTQYF.

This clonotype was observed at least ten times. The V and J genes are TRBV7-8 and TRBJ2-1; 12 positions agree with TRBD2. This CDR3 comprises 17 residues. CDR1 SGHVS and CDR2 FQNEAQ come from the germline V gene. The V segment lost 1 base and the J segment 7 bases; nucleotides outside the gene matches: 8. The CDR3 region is CASSLVNGLAGLNEQFF. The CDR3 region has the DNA TGTGCCAGCAGCTTAGTTAATGGACTAGCGGGGTTGAATGAGCAGTTCTTC.

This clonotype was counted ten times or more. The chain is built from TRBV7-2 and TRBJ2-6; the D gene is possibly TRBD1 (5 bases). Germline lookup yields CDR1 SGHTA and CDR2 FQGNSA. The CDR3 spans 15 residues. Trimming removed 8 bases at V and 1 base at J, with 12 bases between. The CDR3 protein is CASSRDSSGANVLTF. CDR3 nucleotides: TGTGCCAGCTCACGAGACAGTTCTGGGGCCAACGTCCTGACTTTC.

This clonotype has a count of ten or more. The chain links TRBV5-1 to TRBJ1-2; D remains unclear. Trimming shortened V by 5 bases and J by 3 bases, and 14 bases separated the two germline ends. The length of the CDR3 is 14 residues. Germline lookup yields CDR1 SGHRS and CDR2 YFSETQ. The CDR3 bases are TGCGCCAGCAGTTTGCTGGATGGGGACTATGGCTACACCTTC. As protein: CASSLLDGDYGYTF.

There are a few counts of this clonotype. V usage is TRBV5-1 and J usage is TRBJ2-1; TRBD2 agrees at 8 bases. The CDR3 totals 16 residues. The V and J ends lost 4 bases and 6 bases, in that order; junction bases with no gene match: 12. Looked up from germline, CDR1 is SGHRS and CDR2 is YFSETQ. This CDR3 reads CASSRSPGTSSNEQFF. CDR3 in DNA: TGCGCCAGCAGCCGGTCGCCGGGGACTAGTAGCAATGAGCAGTTCTTC.

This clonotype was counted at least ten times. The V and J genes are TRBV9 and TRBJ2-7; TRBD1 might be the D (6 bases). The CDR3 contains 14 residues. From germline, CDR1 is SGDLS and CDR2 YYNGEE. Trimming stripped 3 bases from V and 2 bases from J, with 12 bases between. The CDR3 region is CASSASDRPYEQYF. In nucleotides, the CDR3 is TGTGCCAGCAGCGCCTCCGACAGGCCCTACGAGCAGTACTTC.

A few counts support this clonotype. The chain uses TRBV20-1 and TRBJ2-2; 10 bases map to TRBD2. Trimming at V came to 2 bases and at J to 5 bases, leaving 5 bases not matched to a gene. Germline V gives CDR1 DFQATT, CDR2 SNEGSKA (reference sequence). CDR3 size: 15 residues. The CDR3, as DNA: TGCAGTGCTAGATCTCTAGCGGGAGAGACCGGGGAGCTGTTTTTT. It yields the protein CSARSLAGETGELFF.

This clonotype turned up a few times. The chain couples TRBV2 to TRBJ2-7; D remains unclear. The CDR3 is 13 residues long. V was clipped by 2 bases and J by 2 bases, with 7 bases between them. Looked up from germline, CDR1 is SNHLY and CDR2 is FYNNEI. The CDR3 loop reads CASSESAAYEQYF. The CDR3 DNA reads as TGTGCCAGCAGTGAATCGGCAGCCTACGAGCAGTACTTC.

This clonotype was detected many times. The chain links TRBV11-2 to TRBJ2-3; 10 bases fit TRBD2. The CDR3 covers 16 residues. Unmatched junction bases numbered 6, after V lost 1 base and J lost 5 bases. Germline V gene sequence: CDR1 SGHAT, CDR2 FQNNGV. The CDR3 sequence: CASSLVVASGRDTQYF. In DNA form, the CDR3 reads TGTGCCAGCAGCTTAGTGGTGGCTAGCGGGAGAGATACGCAGTATTTT.

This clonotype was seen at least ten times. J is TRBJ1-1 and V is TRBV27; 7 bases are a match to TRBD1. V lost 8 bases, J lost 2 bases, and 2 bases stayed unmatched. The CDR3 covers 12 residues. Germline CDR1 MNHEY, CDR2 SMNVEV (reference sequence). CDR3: CASGDSNTEAFF. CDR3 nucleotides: TGTGCCAGCGGGGACAGTAACACTGAAGCTTTCTTT.

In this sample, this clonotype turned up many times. The CDR3 loop reads CASSYGGALGEQYF. Here the CDR3 DNA reads TGTGCCAGCAGTTACGGGGGGGCCCTTGGGGAGCAGTACTTC. The chain joins TRBV27 to TRBJ2-7; 8 nucleotides line up with TRBD2. Unmatched junction bases numbered 9, after V lost 4 bases and J lost 7 bases. This CDR3 is built from 14 residues. Germline assignment: CDR1 MNHEY and CDR2 SMNVEV (reference sequence).

The chain's CDR3 is CASRLAYNEQFF. CDR3 sequence (DNA): TGTGCCAGCAGACTAGCTTACAATGAGCAGTTCTTC. This chain joins TRBV7-2 and TRBJ2-1; TRBD2 might be the D (6 bases). Per germline, CDR1 SGHTA and CDR2 FQGNSA. V was clipped by 6 bases and J by 4 bases, with 7 bases between them. This CDR3 region has 12 residues.

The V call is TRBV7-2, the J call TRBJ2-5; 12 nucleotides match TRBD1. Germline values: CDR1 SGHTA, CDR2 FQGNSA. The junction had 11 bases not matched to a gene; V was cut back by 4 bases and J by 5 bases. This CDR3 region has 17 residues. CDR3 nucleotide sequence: TGTGCCAGCAGCTCCAGGGGACAGGGGGCGAGATACGAGACCCAGTACTTC. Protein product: CASSSRGQGARYETQYF.

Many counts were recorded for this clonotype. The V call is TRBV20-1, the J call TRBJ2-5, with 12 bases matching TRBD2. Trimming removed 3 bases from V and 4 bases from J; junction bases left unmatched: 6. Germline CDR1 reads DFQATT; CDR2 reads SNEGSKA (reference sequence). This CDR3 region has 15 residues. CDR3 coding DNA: TGCAGTGCTAGCCGACTAGCGGGGGTGGGAGAGACCCAGTACTTC. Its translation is CSASRLAGVGETQYF.

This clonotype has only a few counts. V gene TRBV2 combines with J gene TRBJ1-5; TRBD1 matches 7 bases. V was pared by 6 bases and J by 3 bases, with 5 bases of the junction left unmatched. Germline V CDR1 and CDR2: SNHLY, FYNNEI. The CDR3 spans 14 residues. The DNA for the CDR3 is TGTGCCAGCAGGGGGGACAGTTACAATCAGCCCCAGCATTTT. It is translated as CASRGDSYNQPQHF.

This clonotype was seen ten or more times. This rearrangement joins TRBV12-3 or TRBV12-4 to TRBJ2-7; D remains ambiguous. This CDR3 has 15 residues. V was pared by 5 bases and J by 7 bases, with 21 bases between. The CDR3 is CASSPKLFPLGEQYF. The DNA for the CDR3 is TGTGCCAGCAGTCCCAAGTTATTTCCTCTGGGAGAGCAGTACTTC.

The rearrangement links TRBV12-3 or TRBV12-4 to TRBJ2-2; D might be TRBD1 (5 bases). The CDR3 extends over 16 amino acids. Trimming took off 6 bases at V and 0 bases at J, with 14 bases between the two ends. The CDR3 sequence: CASSVKGQPNTGELFF. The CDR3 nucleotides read TGTGCCAGCAGCGTTAAGGGGCAGCCGAACACCGGGGAGCTGTTTTTT.

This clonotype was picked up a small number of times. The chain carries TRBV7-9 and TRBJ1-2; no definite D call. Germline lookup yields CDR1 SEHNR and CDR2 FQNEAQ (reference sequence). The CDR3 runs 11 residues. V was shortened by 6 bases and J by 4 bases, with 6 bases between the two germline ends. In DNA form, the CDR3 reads TGTGCCAGCAGGACCGGCTATGGCTACACCTTC. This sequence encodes CASRTGYGYTF.

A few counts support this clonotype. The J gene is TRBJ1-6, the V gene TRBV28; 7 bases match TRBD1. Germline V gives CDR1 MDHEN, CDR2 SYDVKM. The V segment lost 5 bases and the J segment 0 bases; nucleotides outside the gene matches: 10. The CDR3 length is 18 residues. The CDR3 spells CASSTGASLSSYNSPLHF. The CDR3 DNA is TGTGCCAGCAGTACAGGGGCCTCCTTAAGCTCCTATAATTCACCCCTCCACTTT.

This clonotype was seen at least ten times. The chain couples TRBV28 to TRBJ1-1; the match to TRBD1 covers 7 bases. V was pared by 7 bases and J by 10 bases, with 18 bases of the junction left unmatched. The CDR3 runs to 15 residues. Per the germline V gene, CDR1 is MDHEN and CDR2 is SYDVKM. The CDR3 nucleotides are TGTGCCAGCACCATACCCCTCCGGGACAGAAGTCGAGCTTTCTTT. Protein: CASTIPLRDRSRAFF. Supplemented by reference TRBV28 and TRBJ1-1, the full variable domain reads DVKVTQSSRYLVKRTGEKVFLECVQDMDHENMFWYRQDPGLGLRLIYFSYDVKMKEKGDIPEGYSVSREKKERFSLILESASTNQTSMYLCASTIPLRDRSRAFFGQGTRLTVV.

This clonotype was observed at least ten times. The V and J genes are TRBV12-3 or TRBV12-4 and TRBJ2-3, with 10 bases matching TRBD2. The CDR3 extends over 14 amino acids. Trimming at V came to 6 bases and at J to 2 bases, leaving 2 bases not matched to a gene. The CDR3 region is CASSTSGITDTQYF. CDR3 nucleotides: TGTGCCAGCAGCACTAGCGGGATCACAGATACGCAGTATTTT.

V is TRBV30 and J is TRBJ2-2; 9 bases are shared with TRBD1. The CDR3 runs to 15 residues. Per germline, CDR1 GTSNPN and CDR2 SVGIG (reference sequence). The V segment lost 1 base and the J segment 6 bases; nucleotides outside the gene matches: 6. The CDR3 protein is CAWSEGTGSPGELFF. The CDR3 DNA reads TGTGCCTGGAGTGAAGGGACAGGGTCCCCCGGGGAGCTGTTTTTT.

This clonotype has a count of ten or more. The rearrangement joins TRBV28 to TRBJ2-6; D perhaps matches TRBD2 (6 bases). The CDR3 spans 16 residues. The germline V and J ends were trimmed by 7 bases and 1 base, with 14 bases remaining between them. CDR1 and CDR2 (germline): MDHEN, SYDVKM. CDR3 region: CASTSGGVSGANVLTF. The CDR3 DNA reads TGTGCCAGCACCTCAGGAGGGGTTTCTGGGGCCAACGTCCTGACTTTC.

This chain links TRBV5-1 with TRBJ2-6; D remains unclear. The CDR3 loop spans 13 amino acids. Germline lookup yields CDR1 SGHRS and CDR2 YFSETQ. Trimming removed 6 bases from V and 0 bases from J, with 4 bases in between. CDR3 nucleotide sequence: TGCGCCAGCAAGCTCTCTGGGGCCAACGTCCTGACTTTC. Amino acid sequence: CASKLSGANVLTF.

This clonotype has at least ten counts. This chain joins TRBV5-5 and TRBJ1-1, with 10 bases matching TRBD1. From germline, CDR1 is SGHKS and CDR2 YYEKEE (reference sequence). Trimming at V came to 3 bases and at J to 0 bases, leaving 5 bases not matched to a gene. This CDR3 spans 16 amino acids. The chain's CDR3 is CASSSSDRGMNTEAFF. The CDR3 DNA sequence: TGTGCCAGCAGCTCCTCGGACAGGGGGATGAACACTGAAGCTTTCTTT.

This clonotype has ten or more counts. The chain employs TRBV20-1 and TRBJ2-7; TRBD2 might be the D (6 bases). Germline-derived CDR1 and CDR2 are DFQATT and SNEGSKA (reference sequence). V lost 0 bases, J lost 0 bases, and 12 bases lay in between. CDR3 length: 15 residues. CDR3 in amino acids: CSARDRSGVSYEQYF. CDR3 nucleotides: TGCAGTGCTAGAGATCGGTCGGGAGTCTCCTACGAGCAGTACTTC.

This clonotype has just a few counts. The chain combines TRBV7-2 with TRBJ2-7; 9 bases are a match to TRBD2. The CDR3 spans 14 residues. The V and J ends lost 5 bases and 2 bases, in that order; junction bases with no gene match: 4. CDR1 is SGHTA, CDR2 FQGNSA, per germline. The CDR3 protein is CASSVTSGPYEQYF. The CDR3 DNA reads TGTGCCAGCAGCGTCACTAGCGGGCCCTACGAGCAGTACTTC.

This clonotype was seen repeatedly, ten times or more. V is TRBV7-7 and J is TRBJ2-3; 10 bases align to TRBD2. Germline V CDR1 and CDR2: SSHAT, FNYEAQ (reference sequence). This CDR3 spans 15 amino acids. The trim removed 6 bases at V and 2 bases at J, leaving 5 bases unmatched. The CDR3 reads CASSPGLADTDTQYF. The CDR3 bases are TGTGCCAGCAGTCCAGGACTAGCGGACACAGATACGCAGTATTTT.

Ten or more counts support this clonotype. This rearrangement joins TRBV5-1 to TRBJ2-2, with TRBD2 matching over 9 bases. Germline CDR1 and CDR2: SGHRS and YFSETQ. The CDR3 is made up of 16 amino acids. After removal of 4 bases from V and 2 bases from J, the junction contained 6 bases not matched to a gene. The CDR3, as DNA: TGCGCCAGCAGCCCCCAGACTAGCGGTAACACCGGGGAGCTGTTTTTT. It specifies CASSPQTSGNTGELFF.

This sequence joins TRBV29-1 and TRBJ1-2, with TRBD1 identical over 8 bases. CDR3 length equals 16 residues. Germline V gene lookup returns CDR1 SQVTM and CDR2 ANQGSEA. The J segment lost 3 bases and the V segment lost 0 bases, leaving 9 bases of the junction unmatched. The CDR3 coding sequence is TGCAGCGTTGAAGATCGGTTACAGGGGGAAGACTATGGCTACACCTTC. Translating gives CSVEDRLQGEDYGYTF.

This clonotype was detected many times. CDR3 region: CASLEGARRLDGYTF. Here the CDR3 DNA reads TGTGCCAGCCTTGAGGGGGCCCGGCGCTTGGATGGCTACACCTTC. This sequence joins TRBV6-2 or TRBV6-3 and TRBJ1-2; TRBD1 aligns across 7 bases. This CDR3 is built from 15 residues. CDR1 is MNHEY, CDR2 SVGEGT, per germline. Unmatched junction bases numbered 15, after V lost 8 bases and J lost 6 bases.

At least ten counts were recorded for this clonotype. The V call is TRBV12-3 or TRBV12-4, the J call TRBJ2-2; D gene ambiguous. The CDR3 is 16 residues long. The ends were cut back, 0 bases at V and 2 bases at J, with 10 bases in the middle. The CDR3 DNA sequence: TGTGCCAGCAGTTTAGCGGGGTGGGGAAACACCGGGGAGCTGTTTTTT. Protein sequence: CASSLAGWGNTGELFF.